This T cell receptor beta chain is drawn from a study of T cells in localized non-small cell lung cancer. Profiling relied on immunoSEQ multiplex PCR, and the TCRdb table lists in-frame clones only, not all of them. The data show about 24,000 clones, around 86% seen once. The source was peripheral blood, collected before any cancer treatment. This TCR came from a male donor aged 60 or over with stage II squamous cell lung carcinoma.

The CDR3 here is CATSITLSSGNEQFF. DNA for the CDR3: TGTGCCACCAGCATCACCTTAAGTAGCGGTAATGAGCAGTTCTTC. V is TRBV15 and J is TRBJ2-1, with D possibly TRBD2 on 6 matching bases. The CDR3 loop spans 15 amino acids. Germline loops: CDR1 LNHNV, CDR2 YYDKDF (reference sequence). Deletions cut 4 bases from V and 7 bases from J, with 17 bases between. Combining the CDR3 with reference TRBV15 and TRBJ2-1 gives the whole variable domain DAMVIQNPRYQVTQFGKPVTLSCSQTLNHNVMYWYQQKSSQAPKLLFHYYDKDFNNEADTPDNFQSRRPNTSFCFLDIRSPGLGDTAMYLCATSITLSSGNEQFFGPGTRLTVL.